This T cell receptor beta chain was obtained from a study of T cells in Graves' hyperthyroidism and ophthalmopathy. What was amplified from RNA transcripts were TCR beta CDR3 regions. Primed by the HTBI set, a first-round RT-PCR was run on the TCR CDR3. TCRdb processed the multiplex PCR reads anew with MiXCR; each CDR3 protein has one entry. The data contain roughly 580,000 distinct CDR3 sequences, 46% of them singletons. This clonotype came up many times. Its antigen is unknown. In making diagnoses, clinical symptoms, serum thyroxine and TRAb, thyroid ultrasound and orbital computed tomography were all used. The CDR3 is made up of 13 amino acids. Germline assignment: CDR1 SGHVS and CDR2 FQNEAQ. Trimming stripped 4 bases from V and 2 bases from J, with 8 bases between. Whole-study findings and limits: Researchers found most expanded thyroid clonotypes above 0.001 in blood as well.

The sequence derives from a woman in her late teens or twenties with Graves' hyperthyroidism. This chain uses TRBV7-8 with TRBJ1-1; D is uncertain. The sequenced sample was peripheral blood or thyroid tissue (not recorded which). CDR3 DNA sequence: TGTGCCAGCAGCTCGAGGGTCAACACTGAAGCTTTCTTT. The encoded protein is CASSSRVNTEAFF.